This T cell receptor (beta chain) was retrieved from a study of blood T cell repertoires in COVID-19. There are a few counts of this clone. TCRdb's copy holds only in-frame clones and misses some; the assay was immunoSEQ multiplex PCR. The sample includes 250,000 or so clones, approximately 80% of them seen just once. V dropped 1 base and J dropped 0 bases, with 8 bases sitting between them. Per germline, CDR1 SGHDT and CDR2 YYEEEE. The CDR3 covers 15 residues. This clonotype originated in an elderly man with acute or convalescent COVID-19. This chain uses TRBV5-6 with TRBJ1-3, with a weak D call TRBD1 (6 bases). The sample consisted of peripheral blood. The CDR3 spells CASSLTGRSGNTIYF. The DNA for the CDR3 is TGTGCCAGCAGCTTGACAGGGCGCTCTGGAAACACCATATATTTT.